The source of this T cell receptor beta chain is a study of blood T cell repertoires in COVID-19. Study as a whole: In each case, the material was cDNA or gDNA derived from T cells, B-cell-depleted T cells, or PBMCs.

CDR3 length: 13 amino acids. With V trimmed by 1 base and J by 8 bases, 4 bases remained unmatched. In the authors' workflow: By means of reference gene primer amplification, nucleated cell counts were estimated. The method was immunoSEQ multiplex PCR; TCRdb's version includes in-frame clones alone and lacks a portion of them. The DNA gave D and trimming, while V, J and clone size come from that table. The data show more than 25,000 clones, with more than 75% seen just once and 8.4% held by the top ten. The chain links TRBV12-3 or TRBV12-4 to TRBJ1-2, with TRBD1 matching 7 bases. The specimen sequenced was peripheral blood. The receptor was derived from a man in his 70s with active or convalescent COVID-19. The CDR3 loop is CASSLVSGGGYTF. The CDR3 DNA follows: TGTGCCAGCAGTTTAGTGTCAGGGGGAGGCTACACCTTC.